Below, 22 T cell receptor beta chains from the same sample are listed, as sequenced in a study of T cells in Graves' hyperthyroidism and ophthalmopathy. Amplification of TCR beta CDR3 regions was performed using RNA transcripts as template. Using the HTBI primer set, a first-round RT-PCR was run on the TCR CDR3. TCRdb re-derived calls from the multiplex PCR reads in MiXCR, one entry per CDR3 protein. The repertoire holds 400,000 to 450,000 distinct CDR3 sequences, over 12% seen once, with less than 15% in the top ten. Sequencing was performed on blood. These receptors all come from a man younger than 35 with Graves' ophthalmopathy.

There are a few counts of this clonotype. The chain has TRBV9 and TRBJ1-6; possibly TRBD1 for D (6 bases). V shed 3 bases and J shed 0 bases, with 10 bases lying between them. Looked up from germline, CDR1 is SGDLS and CDR2 is YYNGEE. The length of the CDR3 is 16 residues. The CDR3 region is CASSASGASYNSPLHF. The CDR3 DNA reads as TGTGCCAGCAGCGCATCAGGGGCCTCCTATAATTCACCCCTCCACTTT.

The rearrangement uses TRBV10-2 and TRBJ1-2; 9 bases match TRBD1. The CDR3 totals 17 residues. V was clipped by 4 bases and J by 1 base; unmatched bases: 10. Germline V lookup: CDR1 WSHSY, CDR2 SAAADI. The CDR3 is CASSGGGQGLYNYGYTF. CDR3 DNA sequence: TGCGCCAGCAGTGGGGGGGGACAGGGCCTCTATAACTATGGCTACACCTTC.

Notes on this clonotype: A much larger clone is a single base away; this may be a read error. The chain couples TRBV12-3 or TRBV12-4 to TRBJ1-2; D is uncertain. The CDR3 spans 13 residues. CDR3 sequence: CARRLESVYGYTF. The CDR3 region has the DNA TGTGCCCGCAGGCTGGAGAGTGTCTATGGCTACACCTTC.

In this sample, this clonotype turned up many times. The rearrangement joins TRBV12-3 or TRBV12-4 to TRBJ1-5; no definite D call. Trimming pared 6 bases from V and 6 bases from J, leaving 18 bases between. This CDR3 has 15 residues. The CDR3 DNA reads as TGTGCCAGCAGCCCCATCGGGTATTTGGGTCAGCCCCAGCATTTT. This sequence encodes CASSPIGYLGQPQHF.

The V gene is TRBV19, the J gene TRBJ2-2, with D maybe TRBD2 (6 bases). This CDR3 region has 16 residues. V lost 7 bases and J lost 0, with 15 bases in between. Germline V CDR1 and CDR2: LNHDA, SQIVND (reference sequence). The DNA for the CDR3 is TGTGCCAGTATTCCCGAGGAGGGCGCGAACACCGGGGAGCTGTTTTTT. The encoded protein is CASIPEEGANTGELFF.

The table lists this clonotype with a few counts. The genes are TRBV9 and TRBJ1-3, with TRBD1 as a possible D gene (6 bases). Germline values: CDR1 SGDLS, CDR2 YYNGEE. Trimming shortened V by 2 bases and J by 3 bases, and 9 bases separated the two germline ends. This CDR3 spans 14 amino acids. The CDR3 DNA sequence: TGTGCCAGCAGCGTGGACAGTGGTGGAAACACCATATATTTT. Amino acid sequence: CASSVDSGGNTIYF.

This clonotype has more than one count but fewer than ten. The chain couples TRBV2 to TRBJ2-3; perhaps D is TRBD1 or TRBD2 (6 bases each). The V gene's germline CDR1 is SNHLY and CDR2 FYNNEI. The CDR3 is 15 residues long. Trimming took off 8 bases at V and 0 bases at J, with 15 bases between the two ends. The CDR3 reads CASEGDFLSTDTQYF. The CDR3 DNA follows: TGTGCCAGCGAGGGGGACTTCCTCAGCACAGATACGCAGTATTTT.

There are many counts of this clonotype. The genes are TRBV7-9 and TRBJ2-5; 7 nucleotides align to TRBD1. There are 11 residues in the CDR3. CDR1 and CDR2 (germline): SEHNR, FQNEAQ (reference sequence). Trimming removed 5 bases from V and 10 bases from J; junction bases left unmatched: 4. As DNA, the CDR3 is TGTGCCAGCAGCGGACAGGAGGTCCAGTACTTC. Translating it yields CASSGQEVQYF. The full variable domain, rest sourced from reference TRBV7-9 and TRBJ2-5, is DTGVSQNPRHKITKRGQNVTFRCDPISEHNRLYWYRQTLGQGPEFLTYFQNEAQLEKSRLLSDRFSAERPKGSFSTLEIQRTEQGDSAMYLCASSGQEVQYFGPGTRLLVL.

This chain uses TRBV2 with TRBJ1-1; 8 positions match TRBD1. Germline CDR1 and CDR2: SNHLY and FYNNEI. J gave up 5 bases and V 3 bases, and 8 bases lay outside the gene matches. The CDR3 has 15 amino acids. The CDR3 DNA sequence: TGTGCCAGCAGTGAGGTTGGGCAGGGGGCTACTGAAGCTTTCTTT. This encodes CASSEVGQGATEAFF.

This clonotype was seen only a few times. The rearrangement uses TRBV24-1 and TRBJ1-5; D gene unclear. Trimming cost V 7 bases and J 6 bases, with 12 bases left between them. Germline V gene data show CDR1 as KGHDR and CDR2 as SFDVKD. This CDR3 is 13 amino acids long. Here the CDR3 reads CATSPGGSQPQHF. In DNA, the CDR3 is TGTGCCACCAGCCCCGGAGGTAGTCAGCCCCAGCATTTT.

The chain has TRBV6-1 and TRBJ2-7, with 8 bases that match TRBD2. The CDR3 spans 15 residues. The ends lost 6 bases at V and 2 bases at J; junction bases unmatched: 9. Germline V lookup: CDR1 MNHNS, CDR2 SASEGT. The CDR3 loop reads CASRGGGRGAYEQYF. CDR3 in DNA: TGTGCCAGCAGGGGGGGGGGGCGGGGGGCCTACGAGCAGTACTTC.

The chain uses TRBV6-1 and TRBJ2-2; possibly TRBD2 for D (6 bases). Germline V gene lookup returns CDR1 MNHNS and CDR2 SASEGT. Trimming shortened V by 2 bases and J by 4 bases, and 11 bases separated the two germline ends. This CDR3 is built from 15 residues. For the CDR3, the DNA is TGTGCCAGCAGTGAAAAAGACGGGAGCACCGGGGAGCTGTTTTTT. It yields the protein CASSEKDGSTGELFF.

This clonotype was seen many times. The rearrangement links TRBV3-1 to TRBJ1-5, with TRBD1 matching 7 bases. Germline CDR1 reads LGHDT; CDR2 reads YNNKEL (reference sequence). This CDR3 has 15 amino acids. Trimming cost V 4 bases and J 0 bases; bases outside gene matches: 3. This CDR3 reads CASSRGQYSNQPQHF. The CDR3 DNA reads TGTGCCAGCAGCCGGGGACAGTATAGCAATCAGCCCCAGCATTTT.

This clonotype was detected many times. The chain combines TRBV30 with TRBJ1-1; D is uncertain. The CDR3 is made up of 15 amino acids. Germline lookup yields CDR1 GTSNPN and CDR2 SVGIG (reference sequence). Trimming left V 7 bases short and J 1 base short, with 19 bases between. CDR3 in DNA: TGTGCCTTCAACACCGGAACGTGGAAGAACACTGAAGCTTTCTTT. Translation: CAFNTGTWKNTEAFF.

This clonotype was seen repeatedly, ten times or more. The CDR3 is CAWGDWGRVPAEAFF. DNA for the CDR3: TGTGCCTGGGGTGATTGGGGGCGCGTCCCGGCCGAAGCTTTCTTT. The chain recombines TRBV30 with TRBJ1-1; D is perhaps TRBD1 (6 bases). Trimming took 5 bases from V and 8 from J, leaving 24 bases between them. The CDR3 loop spans 15 amino acids. Looked up from germline, CDR1 is GTSNPN and CDR2 is SVGIG (reference sequence).

This clonotype was found many times. The V call is TRBV7-8, the J call TRBJ1-6, with 8 bases that match TRBD1. The CDR3 consists of 14 residues. With V trimmed by 5 bases and J by 7 bases, 4 bases remained unmatched. From germline, CDR1 is SGHVS and CDR2 FQNEAQ. CDR3 region: CASSRDRRNSPLHF. The DNA of the CDR3 is TGTGCCAGCAGCCGGGACAGGCGAAATTCACCCCTCCACTTT.

At least ten counts were recorded for this clonotype. CDR3 coding DNA: TGCAGTGCTAGTACGATAGGCCAGCAGTACTTC. Its protein product is CSASTIGQQYF. This rearrangement joins TRBV20-1 to TRBJ2-7; the D is unclear. In germline, CDR1 is DFQATT, CDR2 SNEGSKA (reference sequence). V lost 3 bases to trimming and J lost 8 bases, with 11 bases between them. The CDR3 runs to 11 residues.

V is TRBV19 and J is TRBJ2-7; 8 bases fit TRBD1. The CDR3 runs 14 residues. V shed 6 bases and J 1 base; nucleotides not matched to a gene: 5. Germline V gives CDR1 LNHDA, CDR2 SQIVND (reference sequence). The CDR3 here is CASRRGTGSYEQYF. CDR3 bases: TGTGCCAGTAGAAGAGGGACAGGATCCTACGAGCAGTACTTC.

The chain carries TRBV4-1 and TRBJ2-4; D not certain. The CDR3 has 16 residues. V lost 1 base and J 3 bases, leaving 13 bases between the germline ends. CDR1 MGHRA and CDR2 YSYEKL come from the germline V gene. The CDR3 region is CASSQGVGGGKNIQYF. In nucleotides, the CDR3 is TGCGCCAGCAGCCAAGGGGTTGGCGGTGGCAAAAACATTCAGTACTTC.

The table lists this clonotype with many counts. The chain has TRBV7-9 and TRBJ2-4, with 8 bases lining up with TRBD1. The V gene end was trimmed by 9 bases and the J gene end by 0 bases; junction bases not matched to a gene: 19. CDR3 length: 19 residues. In germline, CDR1 is SEHNR, CDR2 FQNEAQ (reference sequence). CDR3 bases: TGTGCCAGTTCCAGAGCAGGGGGCCTGTCGGGACTAGCCAAAAACATTCAGTACTTC. Its protein is CASSRAGGLSGLAKNIQYF.

This clonotype was seen ten or more times. This chain connects TRBV13 to TRBJ2-7; D is uncertain. V lost 2 bases and J lost 0, with 11 bases in between. The CDR3 sequence is 15 residues long. Germline CDR1 and CDR2: PRHDT and FYEKMQ (reference sequence). The CDR3 protein is CASSLSSVGSYEQYF. CDR3 DNA: TGTGCCAGCAGCTTATCTAGTGTGGGCTCCTACGAGCAGTACTTC.

This clonotype was detected a few times. CDR3 sequence reads: CASTGVGELFF. The CDR3 DNA sequence: TGTGCCAGCACTGGGGTGGGGGAGCTGTTTTTT. The chain recombines TRBV6-2 or TRBV6-3 with TRBJ2-2; unclear D gene. The V end lost 7 bases, the J end lost 8 bases, and 8 bases lay between the germline ends. This CDR3 is built from 11 residues. Germline CDR1 MNHEY, CDR2 SVGEGT.